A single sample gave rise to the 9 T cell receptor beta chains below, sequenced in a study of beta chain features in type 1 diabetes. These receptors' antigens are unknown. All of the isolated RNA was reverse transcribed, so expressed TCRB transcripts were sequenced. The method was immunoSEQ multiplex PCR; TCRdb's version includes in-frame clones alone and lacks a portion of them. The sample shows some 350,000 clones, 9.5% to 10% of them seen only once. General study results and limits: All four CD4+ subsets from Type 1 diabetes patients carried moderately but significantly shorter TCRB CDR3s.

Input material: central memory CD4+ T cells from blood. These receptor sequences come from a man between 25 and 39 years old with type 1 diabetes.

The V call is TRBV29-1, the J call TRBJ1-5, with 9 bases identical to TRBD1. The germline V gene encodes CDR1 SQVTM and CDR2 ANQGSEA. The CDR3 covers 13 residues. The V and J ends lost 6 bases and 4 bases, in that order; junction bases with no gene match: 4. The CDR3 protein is CSVAGTGNQPQHF. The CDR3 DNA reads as TGCAGCGTCGCCGGGACAGGGAATCAGCCCCAGCATTTT.

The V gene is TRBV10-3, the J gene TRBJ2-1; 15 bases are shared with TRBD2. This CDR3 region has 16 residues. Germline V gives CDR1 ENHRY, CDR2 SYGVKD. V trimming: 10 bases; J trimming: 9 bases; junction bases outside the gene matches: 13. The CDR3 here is CATQSRTSGRVSEQFF. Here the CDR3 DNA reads TGTGCCACCCAAAGCCGGACTAGCGGGAGGGTTAGTGAGCAGTTCTTC.

The CDR3: CASSSRTGVQPQHF. The DNA of the CDR3 is TGTGCCAGCAGTTCCCGGACAGGGGTTCAGCCCCAGCATTTT. The chain uses TRBV6-6 and TRBJ1-5, with 9 bases matching TRBD1. CDR3 size: 14 residues. Germline V gene data show CDR1 as MNHNY and CDR2 as SVGAGI (reference sequence). J lost 6 bases, V lost 4 bases, and 4 bases had no gene match.

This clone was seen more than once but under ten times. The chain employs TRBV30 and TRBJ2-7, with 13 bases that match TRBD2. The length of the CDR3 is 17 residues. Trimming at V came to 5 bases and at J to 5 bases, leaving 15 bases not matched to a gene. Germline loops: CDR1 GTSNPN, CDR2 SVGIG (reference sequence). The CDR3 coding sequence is TGTGCCTGGGGGGGGCCCTCGGGACTAGCGGGACCCCACGAGCAGTACTTC. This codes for CAWGGPSGLAGPHEQYF. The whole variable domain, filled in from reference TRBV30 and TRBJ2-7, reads SQTIHQWPATLVQPVGSPLSLECTVEGTSNPNLYWYRQAAGRGLQLLFYSVGIGQISSEVPQNLSASRPQDRQFILSSKKLLLSDSGFYLCAWGGPSGLAGPHEQYFGPGTRLTVT.

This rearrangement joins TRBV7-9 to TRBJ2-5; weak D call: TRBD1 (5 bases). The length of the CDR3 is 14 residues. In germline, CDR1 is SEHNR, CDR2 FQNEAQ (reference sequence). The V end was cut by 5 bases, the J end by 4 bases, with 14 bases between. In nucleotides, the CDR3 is TGTGCCAGCAGCCAAGATAGCAGGGCAGAGACCCAGTACTTC. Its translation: CASSQDSRAETQYF.

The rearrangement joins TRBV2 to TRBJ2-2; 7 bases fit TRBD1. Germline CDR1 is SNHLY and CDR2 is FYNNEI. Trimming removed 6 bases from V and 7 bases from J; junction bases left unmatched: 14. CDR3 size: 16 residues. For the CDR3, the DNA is TGTGCCAGCAGGGATCCTACAGGGGCGCGAGACGGGGAGCTGTTTTTT. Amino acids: CASRDPTGARDGELFF.

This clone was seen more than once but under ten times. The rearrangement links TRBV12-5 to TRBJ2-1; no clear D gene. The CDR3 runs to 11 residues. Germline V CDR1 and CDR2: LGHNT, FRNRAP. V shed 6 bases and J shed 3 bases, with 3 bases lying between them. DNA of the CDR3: TGTGCTAGTGGGAGCTACAATGAGCAGTTCTTC. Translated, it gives CASGSYNEQFF.

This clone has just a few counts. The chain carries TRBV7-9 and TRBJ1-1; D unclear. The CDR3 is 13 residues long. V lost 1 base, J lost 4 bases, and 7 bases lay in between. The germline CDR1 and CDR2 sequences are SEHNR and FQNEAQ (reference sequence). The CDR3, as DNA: TGTGCCAGCAGCTTAGAGGCCGGCACTGAAGCTTTCTTT. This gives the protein CASSLEAGTEAFF.

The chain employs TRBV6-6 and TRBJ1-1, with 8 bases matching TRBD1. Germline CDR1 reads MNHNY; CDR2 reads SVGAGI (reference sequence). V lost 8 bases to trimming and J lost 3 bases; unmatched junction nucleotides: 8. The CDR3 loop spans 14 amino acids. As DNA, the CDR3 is TGTGCCAGCTCCAGGGGGCAAAGGTACACTGAAGCTTTCTTT. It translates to CASSRGQRYTEAFF.